What follows are 9 T cell receptor beta chains derived from one specimen sequenced in a study of T cell changes during pregnancy in multiple sclerosis. Generated by immunoSEQ multiplex PCR, the TCRdb table keeps only in-frame clones and is missing some. The sample includes more than 55,000 clones, around nine tenths of them seen just once. The sample here was peripheral blood, taken in the first trimester of pregnancy. These TCRs come from a female donor in good health, enrolled as a control in a pregnancy study.

The genes are TRBV4-1 and TRBJ2-1; D not resolved. The germline V gene encodes CDR1 MGHRA and CDR2 YSYEKL. CDR3 length: 14 residues. V lost 0 bases and J lost 5, with 8 bases in between. CDR3 region: CASSQEQFNNEQFF. The DNA for the CDR3 is TGCGCCAGCAGCCAAGAACAGTTCAACAATGAGCAGTTCTTC.

The chain carries TRBV6-1 and TRBJ2-7, with 9 bases matching TRBD1. The length of the CDR3 is 15 residues. CDR1 and CDR2 from the germline V gene are MNHNS and SASEGT. V gave up 0 bases and J gave up 6 bases; unmatched junction bases: 6. The CDR3 DNA follows: TGTGCCAGCAGTGAAGCAGGGACAGGGAGCCGCGAGCAGTACTTC. Protein product: CASSEAGTGSREQYF.

This chain connects TRBV4-1 to TRBJ2-7, with D possibly TRBD2 on 6 matching bases. The germline V gene encodes CDR1 MGHRA and CDR2 YSYEKL. Trimming stripped 1 base from V and 6 bases from J, with 16 bases between. This CDR3 has 15 amino acids. The CDR3 DNA follows: TGCGCCAGCAGCCAAGTGACCGGGCGGGATACCGAGCAGTACTTC. Residues: CASSQVTGRDTEQYF.

In its sample, this clone was seen once. The chain has TRBV29-1 and TRBJ2-3; 8 bases are a match to TRBD2. Looked up from germline, CDR1 is SQVTM and CDR2 is ANQGSEA. J was trimmed by 0 bases and V by 6 bases; bases with no gene match: 11. The CDR3 is 16 amino acids. Written as DNA, the CDR3 is TGCAGCGTCACAAGTTCACTAGCGGTTAGCACAGATACGCAGTATTTT. Translated: CSVTSSLAVSTDTQYF.

The rearrangement uses TRBV9 and TRBJ2-3, with 9 positions matching TRBD2. The germline V gene encodes CDR1 SGDLS and CDR2 YYNGEE. Trimming at V came to 0 bases and at J to 3 bases, leaving 5 bases not matched to a gene. The CDR3 contains 16 residues. The CDR3 bases are TGTGCCAGCAGCGTAGATAGCGGGAGAGGGACAGATACGCAGTATTTT. Amino acid sequence: CASSVDSGRGTDTQYF.

The rearrangement links TRBV5-4 to TRBJ1-1, with 9 bases fitting TRBD1. The V gene end was trimmed by 0 bases and the J gene end by 6 bases; junction bases not matched to a gene: 6. CDR1 is SGHNT and CDR2 is YYREEE in the germline V gene (reference sequence). CDR3 size: 15 residues. The DNA for the CDR3 is TGTGCCAGCAGCTTGGCTGACAGGGGGTGGGCTGAAGCTTTCTTT. As protein: CASSLADRGWAEAFF.

The rearrangement uses TRBV15 and TRBJ2-2, with D unresolved. V dropped 0 bases and J dropped 2 bases, with 13 bases sitting between them. The CDR3 runs to 17 residues. Germline values: CDR1 LNHNV, CDR2 YYDKDF (reference sequence). In DNA form, the CDR3 reads TGTGCCACCAGCAGAGATCAAGGAGCCCACAACACCGGGGAGCTGTTTTTT. Amino acid sequence: CATSRDQGAHNTGELFF.

This chain uses TRBV2 with TRBJ1-4, with D possibly being TRBD1 (5 bases). The CDR3 spans 15 residues. The ends were cut back, 4 bases at V and 4 bases at J, with 13 bases in the middle. Germline V gene sequence: CDR1 SNHLY, CDR2 FYNNEI. In nucleotides, the CDR3 is TGTGCCAGCAGTGGTCAGGGCCCGGGTAATGAAAAACTGTTTTTT. Its protein product is CASSGQGPGNEKLFF.

The rearrangement links TRBV9 to TRBJ1-1; D is unresolved. The CDR3 has 15 residues. From germline, CDR1 is SGDLS and CDR2 YYNGEE. V lost 0 bases to trimming and J lost 6 bases, with 15 bases between them. This CDR3 is CASSVVGTNAAEAFF. CDR3 DNA sequence: TGTGCCAGCAGCGTAGTCGGAACTAACGCGGCTGAAGCTTTCTTT.